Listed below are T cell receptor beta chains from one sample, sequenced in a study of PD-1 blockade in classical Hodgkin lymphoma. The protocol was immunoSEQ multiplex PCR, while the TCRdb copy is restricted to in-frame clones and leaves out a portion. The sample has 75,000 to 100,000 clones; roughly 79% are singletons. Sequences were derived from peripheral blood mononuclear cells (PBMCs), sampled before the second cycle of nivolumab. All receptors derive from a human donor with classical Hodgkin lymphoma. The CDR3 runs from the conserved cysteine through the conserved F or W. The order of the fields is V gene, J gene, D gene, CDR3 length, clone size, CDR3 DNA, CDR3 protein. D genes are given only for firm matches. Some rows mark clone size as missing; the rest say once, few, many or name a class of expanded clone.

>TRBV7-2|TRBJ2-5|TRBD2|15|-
TGTGCCAGCAGCTTAGTCTCGCGGGGGGGAGAGACCCAGTACTTC
CASSLVSRGGETQYF
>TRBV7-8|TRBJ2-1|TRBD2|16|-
TGTGCCAGCAGCTCCTCGGCGGGAGTGTCCTACAATGAGCAGTTCTTC
CASSSSAGVSYNEQFF
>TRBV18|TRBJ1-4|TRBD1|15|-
TGTGCCAGCTCACCTCAGGGACAGGGACTAGAAAAACTGTTTTTT
CASSPQGQGLEKLFF
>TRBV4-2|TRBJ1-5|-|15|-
TGTGCCAGCAGCCAAGAATGGGGGGCCTCGGGGCCCCAGCATTTT
CASSQEWGASGPQHF
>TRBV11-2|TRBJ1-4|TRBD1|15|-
TGTGCCAGCAGGATGACAGGGGCTGGTAATGAAAAACTGTTTTTT
CASRMTGAGNEKLFF
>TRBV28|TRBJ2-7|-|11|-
TGTGCCAGCAGTTTGGGGCCCCAGCAGTACTTC
CASSLGPQQYF
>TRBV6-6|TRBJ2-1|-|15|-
TGTGCCAGCAGTTACGGGGGGAGCTCCTACAATGAGCAGTTCTTC
CASSYGGSSYNEQFF
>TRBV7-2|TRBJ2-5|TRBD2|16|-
TGTGCCAGCAGCAAGGGGACTAGCGGGAGCAGGGAGACCCAGTACTTC
CASSKGTSGSRETQYF
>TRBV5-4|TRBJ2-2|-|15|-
TGTGCCAGCACCACGGGGTCGAGGAACACCGGGGAGCTGTTTTTT
CASTTGSRNTGELFF
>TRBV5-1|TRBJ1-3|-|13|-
TGCGCCAGCAGCCCGGACAGCGGAAACACCATATATTTT
CASSPDSGNTIYF
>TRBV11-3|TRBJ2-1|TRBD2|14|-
TGTGCCAGCAGCTTTTCTGCGGGAGCAAATGAGCAGTTCTTC
CASSFSAGANEQFF
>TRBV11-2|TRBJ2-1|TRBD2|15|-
TGTGCCAGCAGCTCACGGACTAGTCCCTACAATGAGCAGTTCTTC
CASSSRTSPYNEQFF
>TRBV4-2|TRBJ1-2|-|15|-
TGTGCCAGCAGCCAAGATCTATTAGGCCTATATGGCTACACCTTC
CASSQDLLGLYGYTF
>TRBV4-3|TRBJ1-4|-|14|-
TGCGCCAGCAGCCGAGTAGGGGGTAATGAAAAACTGTTTTTT
CASSRVGGNEKLFF
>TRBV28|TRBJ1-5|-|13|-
TGTGCCAGCAGTTTATACCTCAATCAGCCCCAGCATTTT
CASSLYLNQPQHF
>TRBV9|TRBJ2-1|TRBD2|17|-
TGTGCCAGCAGCGTAGCCGGGACTAGCGGCTCCTACAATGAGCAGTTCTTC
CASSVAGTSGSYNEQFF
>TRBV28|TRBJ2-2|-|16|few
TGTGCCAGCAGGTCCAGGGAGGCCGCGAACACCGGGGAGCTGTTTTTT
CASRSREAANTGELFF
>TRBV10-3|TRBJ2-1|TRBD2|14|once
TGTGCCATCAGTGAAGCTAGCGGGAGGGGTGAGCAGTTCTTC
CAISEASGRGEQFF
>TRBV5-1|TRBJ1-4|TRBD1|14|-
TGCGCCAGCAGCTTGGGACAGGGGGATGAAAAACTGTTTTTT
CASSLGQGDEKLFF
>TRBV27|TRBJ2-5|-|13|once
TGTGCCAGCAGCCAATACCACCAAGAGACCCAGTACTTC
CASSQYHQETQYF
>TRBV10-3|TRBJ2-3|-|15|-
TGTGCCATCAGCTCAGTTGCCAGTAGTGCAGATACGCAGTATTTT
CAISSVASSADTQYF
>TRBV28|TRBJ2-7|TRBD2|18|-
TGTGCCAGCAGCTCGTTTTTGGGGACTAGCGGGAGGCCCGCCGAGCAGTACTTC
CASSSFLGTSGRPAEQYF
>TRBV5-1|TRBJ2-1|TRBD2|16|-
TGCGCCAGCAGCTTGGAAGCGGGAGAGGGATACAATGAGCAGTTCTTC
CASSLEAGEGYNEQFF
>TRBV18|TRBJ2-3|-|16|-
TGTGCCAGCTCACCACAGCCGGGCCCTATCACAGATACGCAGTATTTT
CASSPQPGPITDTQYF
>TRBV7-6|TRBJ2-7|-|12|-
TGTGCCAGCAGCCCCAGGGTCCACGAGCAGTACTTC
CASSPRVHEQYF
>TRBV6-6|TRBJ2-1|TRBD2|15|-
TGTGCCAGCAGTGAGCTAGCGGGAGGGTACAATGAGCAGTTCTTC
CASSELAGGYNEQFF
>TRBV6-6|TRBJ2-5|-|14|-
TGTGCCAGCAGTCGCCCCGGGTCCATGAGGACCCAGTACTTC
CASSRPGSMRTQYF
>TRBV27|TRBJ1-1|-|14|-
TGTGCCAGCAGTCTCGGACTGGGGAACACTGAAGCTTTCTTT
CASSLGLGNTEAFF
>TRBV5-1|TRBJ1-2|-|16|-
TGCGCCAGCAGCTCAGGGGAGACTGTCTACACAAATGGCTACACCTTC
CASSSGETVYTNGYTF
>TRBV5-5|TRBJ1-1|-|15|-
TGTGCCAGCAGCTTGGGGGCGCAGGGGAACACTGAAGCTTTCTTT
CASSLGAQGNTEAFF
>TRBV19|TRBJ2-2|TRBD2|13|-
TGTGCGAGCCAGCGGGAGATCGCCGGGGAGCTGTTTTTT
CASQREIAGELFF
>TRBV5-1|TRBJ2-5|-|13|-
TGCGCCAGCAGCCTCACTAGTGGAGAGACCCAGTACTTC
CASSLTSGETQYF
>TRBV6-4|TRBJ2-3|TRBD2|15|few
TGTGCCAGCAGAGAGATAGCGGGAGCCACAGATACGCAGTATTTT
CASREIAGATDTQYF
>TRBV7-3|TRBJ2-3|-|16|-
TGTGCCAGCAGCCCCCAAAGGTTATCCTCGGGAGATACGCAGTATTTT
CASSPQRLSSGDTQYF
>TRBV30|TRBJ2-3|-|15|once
TGTGCCTGGAGTGTACGGGCAGGGAGCACAGATACGCAGTATTTT
CAWSVRAGSTDTQYF
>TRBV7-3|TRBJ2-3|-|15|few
TGTGCCAGCAGCTTTTTAGGACTTGCAACAGATACGCAGTATTTT
CASSFLGLATDTQYF
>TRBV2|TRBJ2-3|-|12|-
TGTGCCAGCAGTGAGGCTCGGATTACGCAGTATTTT
CASSEARITQYF
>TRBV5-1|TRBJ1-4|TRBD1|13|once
TGCGCCAGCAGCTTGGAGACAGGGACAGGGATGTTTTTT
CASSLETGTGMFF
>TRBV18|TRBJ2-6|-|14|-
TGTGCCATCCCTCCAAGCTCTGGGGCCAACGTCCTGACTTTC
CAIPPSSGANVLTF
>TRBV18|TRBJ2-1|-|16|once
TGTGCCAGCTCACCCCCAGGCGGCCGCGGGTACAATGAGCAGTTCTTC
CASSPPGGRGYNEQFF